This T cell receptor (beta chain) is from a study of shared clonotypes between healthy human individuals. Study at large: CD8 memory received one plate per donor, CD8 naive two, CD4 memory three and CD4 naive three.

Note on this clone: Its specificity is unknown.

Trimming stripped 1 base from V and 4 bases from J, with 21 bases between. The CDR3 runs to 18 residues. Germline lookup yields CDR1 LGHNA and CDR2 YSLEER. General study results and limits: Larger estimated richness was generally recorded for naive subsets relative to memory subsets.

Original analysis: Filtering differed since immunoSEQ provided only junctions, with no quality scores. TCRdb's copy holds only in-frame clones and misses some; the assay was immunoSEQ multiplex PCR. D and trimming come from the DNA, and the V and J calls and clone size come from that table. The data contain about a million clones, about 76% of them singletons. Sequenced input: memory CD4+ T cells sorted from blood. Subset specified: CD45RA-negative fraction. This sequence joins TRBV4-3 and TRBJ2-3; D not certain. The receptor's source is a man aged 18 to 35 in good health. CDR3: CASSQAVTSALMADTQYF. CDR3 in DNA: TGCGCCAGCAGCCAAGCAGTCACGTCAGCGTTGATGGCAGATACGCAGTATTTT.